This record concerns one T cell receptor beta chain sequence. Its antigen is undetermined. All donors were Caucasian adults living in Nashville, Tennessee. This entry comes from a study of shared clonotypes between healthy human individuals. Study-level background: The people who gave samples were a couple of women and three men aged 18 to 49. CD4 naive and memory got three plates each, CD8 naive two, CD8 memory one. Findings and limits, study-wide: Non-shared clonotypes had lower generation probabilities than clonotypes shared by all four sorted-subset donors.

CDR1 and CDR2 from the germline V gene are MNHEY and SVGAGI. CDR3 size: 14 residues. V gave up 6 bases and J gave up 2 bases, with 10 bases separating them. TCRdb keeps only in-frame clones here, not all; method: immunoSEQ multiplex PCR. The table records 850,000 to 1,200,000 clones, around 74% of them present only once. The V call is TRBV6-5, the J call TRBJ2-2; tentative D call: TRBD2 (6 bases). The TCR sequence derives from a man younger than 30 in good health. The specimen sequenced was memory CD4+ T cells sorted from blood. As for subset: CD45RA-negative fraction. CDR3 coding DNA: TGTGCCAGCAGATCGGGAGTAAACACCGGGGAGCTGTTTTTT. Its protein is CASRSGVNTGELFF.